The clone carrying this T cell receptor (beta chain) has a handful of counts. TCR cDNA received a 3' ligated oligonucleotide that carried a UMI. Reverse transcription used DNase-treated unsorted total RNA, aiming for 1 to 1000 ng. Trimming removed 4 bases from V and 5 bases from J, with 5 bases in between. The V gene's germline CDR1 is LGHDT and CDR2 YNNKEL (reference sequence). The CDR3 is made up of 12 amino acids. The sample originates from a study of naive and memory T cell subsets. Four PCR rounds used nested alpha and beta constant region primers plus the SP2 primer. Each CDR3 protein gets one entry after TCRdb re-called the 5' RACE reads with MiXCR. The sample contains some 60,000 distinct CDR3 sequences, more than 6.5% of which appear only once.

The chain is built from TRBV3-1 and TRBJ2-2; D unresolved. This TCR came from a female donor in good health. The CDR3 here is CASSRRTGELFF. CDR3 in DNA: TGTGCCAGCAGCCGACGGACCGGGGAGCTGTTTTTT.